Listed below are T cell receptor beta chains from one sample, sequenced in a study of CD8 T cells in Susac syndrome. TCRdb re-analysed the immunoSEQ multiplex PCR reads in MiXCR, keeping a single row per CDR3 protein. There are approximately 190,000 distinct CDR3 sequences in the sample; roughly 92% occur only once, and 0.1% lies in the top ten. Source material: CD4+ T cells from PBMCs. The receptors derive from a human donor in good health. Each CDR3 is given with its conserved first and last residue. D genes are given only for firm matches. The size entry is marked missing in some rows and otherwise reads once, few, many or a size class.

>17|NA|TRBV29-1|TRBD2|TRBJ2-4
CSATDSGGFGAKNIQYF
TGCAGCGCCACGGATAGCGGGGGCTTTGGGGCCAAAAACATTCAGTACTTC
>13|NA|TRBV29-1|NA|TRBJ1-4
CSVAGSVFGKLFF
TGCAGCGTTGCGGGCAGCGTCTTCGGAAAACTGTTTTTT
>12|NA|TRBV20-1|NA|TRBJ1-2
CSARGGVYGYTF
TGCAGTGCTAGGGGAGGGGTGTACGGCTACACCTTC
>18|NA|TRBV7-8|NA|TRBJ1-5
CASSPSLRLAGRGQPQHF
TGTGCCAGCAGCCCCTCCTTGCGATTGGCAGGGAGAGGGCAGCCCCAGCATTTT
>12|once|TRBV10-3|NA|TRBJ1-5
CAISPGDQPQHF
TGTGCCATCAGCCCCGGTGACCAGCCCCAGCATTTT
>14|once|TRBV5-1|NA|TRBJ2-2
CASSLGLVNGELFF
TGCGCCAGCAGCTTAGGGCTCGTGAACGGGGAGCTGTTTTTT
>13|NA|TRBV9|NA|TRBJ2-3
CASSRGGSDTQYF
TGTGCCAGCAGCCGAGGGGGGTCAGATACGCAGTATTTT
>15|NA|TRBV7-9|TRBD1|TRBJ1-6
CASSLKGAENSPLHF
TGTGCCAGCAGCTTAAAGGGGGCGGAAAATTCACCCCTCCACTTT
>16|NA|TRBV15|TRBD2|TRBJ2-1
CATSRARLAGYNEQFF
TGTGCCACCAGCAGGGCGAGACTAGCGGGGTACAATGAGCAGTTCTTC
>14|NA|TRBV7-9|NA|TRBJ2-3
CASSLEGISDTQYF
TGTGCCAGCAGCTTAGAGGGTATATCAGATACGCAGTATTTT
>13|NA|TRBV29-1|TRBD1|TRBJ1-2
CSVEGGDRDGYTF
TGCAGCGTTGAAGGAGGGGACAGAGACGGCTACACCTTC
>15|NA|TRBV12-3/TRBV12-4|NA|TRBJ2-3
CASTPRGYSTDTQYF
TGTGCCAGCACCCCTAGAGGGTACAGCACAGATACGCAGTATTTT
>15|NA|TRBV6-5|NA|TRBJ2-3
CASSYSDVQADTQYF
TGTGCCAGCAGTTACTCGGATGTCCAAGCAGATACGCAGTATTTT
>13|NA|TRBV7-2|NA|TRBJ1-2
CASSLSNSGGYTF
TGTGCCAGCAGCCTATCTAACAGTGGTGGCTACACCTTC
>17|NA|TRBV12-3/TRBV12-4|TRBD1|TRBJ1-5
CASSSRQGAGSNQPQHF
TGTGCCAGCAGTTCCCGACAGGGGGCGGGCAGCAATCAGCCCCAGCATTTT
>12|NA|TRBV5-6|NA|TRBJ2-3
CASSWSIDTQYF
TGTGCCAGCAGCTGGTCTATAGATACGCAGTATTTT
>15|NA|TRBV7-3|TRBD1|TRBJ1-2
CASSRTGGAGYGYTF
TGTGCCAGCAGCAGGACAGGGGGCGCCGGCTATGGCTACACCTTC
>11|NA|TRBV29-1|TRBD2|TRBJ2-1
CSVGGGNEQFF
TGCAGCGTTGGGGGGGGTAATGAGCAGTTCTTC
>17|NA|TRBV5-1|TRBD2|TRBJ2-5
CASSARLAGAGRETQYF
TGCGCCAGCAGCGCCCGACTAGCGGGGGCCGGGAGGGAGACCCAGTACTTC
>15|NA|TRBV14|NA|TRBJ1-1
CASSQVQGINTEAFF
TGTGCCAGCAGCCAAGTCCAGGGGATCAACACTGAAGCTTTCTTT
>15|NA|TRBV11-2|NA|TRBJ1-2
CASSLGVRTNYGYTF
TGTGCCAGCAGCTTGGGGGTCAGGACTAACTATGGCTACACCTTC
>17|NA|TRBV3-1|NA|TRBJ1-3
CASSQGQGRIRGNTIYF
TGTGCCAGCAGCCAAGGGCAGGGGCGTATTCGGGGAAACACCATATATTTT
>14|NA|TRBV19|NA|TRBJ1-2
CASTEGRLPFGYTF
TGTGCCAGTACAGAAGGGCGCCTCCCGTTTGGCTACACCTTC
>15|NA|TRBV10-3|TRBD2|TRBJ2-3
CAISGGTRKADTQYF
TGTGCCATCAGTGGGGGGACTAGAAAAGCAGATACGCAGTATTTT
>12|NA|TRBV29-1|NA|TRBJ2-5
CSVREGGETQYF
TGCAGCGTCCGCGAGGGCGGAGAGACCCAGTACTTC
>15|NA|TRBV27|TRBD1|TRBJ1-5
CASSLRQGVGQPQHF
TGTGCCAGCAGTTTAAGACAGGGGGTCGGTCAGCCCCAGCATTTT
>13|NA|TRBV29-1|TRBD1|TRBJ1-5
CSVGDRGNQPQHF
TGCAGCGTTGGAGACAGGGGAAATCAGCCCCAGCATTTT
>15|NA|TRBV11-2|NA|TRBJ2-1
CASSQPGLAYNEQFF
TGTGCCAGCAGCCAACCGGGACTGGCCTACAATGAGCAGTTCTTC
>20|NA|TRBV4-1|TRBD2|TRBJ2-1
CASSQDGCKRGGSSYNEQFF
TGCGCCAGCAGCCAAGATGGGTGTAAGCGGGGGGGCAGCTCCTACAATGAGCAGTTCTTC
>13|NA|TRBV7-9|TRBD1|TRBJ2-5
CASGGQGQETQYF
TGTGCCAGCGGGGGACAGGGGCAAGAGACCCAGTACTTC
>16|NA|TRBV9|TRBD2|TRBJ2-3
CASSVVGSGAVDTQYF
TGTGCCAGCAGCGTAGTGGGTAGCGGGGCCGTAGATACGCAGTATTTT
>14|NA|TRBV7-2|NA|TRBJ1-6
CASSQGLPDSPLHF
TGTGCCAGCAGTCAAGGACTGCCCGATTCACCCCTCCACTTT
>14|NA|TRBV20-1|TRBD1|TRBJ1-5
CSARGQGRSQPQHF
TGCAGTGCCCGGGGACAGGGGCGAAGTCAGCCCCAGCATTTT
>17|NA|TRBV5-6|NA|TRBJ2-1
CASSDRGGRDGSNEQFF
TGTGCCAGCAGCGACCGGGGCGGCAGGGACGGAAGCAATGAGCAGTTCTTC
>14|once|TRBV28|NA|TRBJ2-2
CASSPDYNTGELFF
TGTGCCAGCAGTCCGGACTATAACACCGGGGAGCTGTTTTTT
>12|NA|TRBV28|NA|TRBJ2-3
CASTGPADTQYF
TGTGCCAGCACCGGCCCGGCAGATACGCAGTATTTT
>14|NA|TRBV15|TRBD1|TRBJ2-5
CATSRGGDRLAQYF
TGTGCCACCAGCAGAGGAGGGGACAGGCTAGCCCAGTACTTC
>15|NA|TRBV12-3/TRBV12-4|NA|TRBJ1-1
CASSTVPGARAEAFF
TGTGCCAGCAGCACCGTTCCTGGGGCGCGGGCTGAAGCTTTCTTT
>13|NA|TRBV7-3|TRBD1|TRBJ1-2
CASSSDRAGGYTF
TGTGCCAGCAGCTCCGACAGGGCGGGTGGCTACACCTTC
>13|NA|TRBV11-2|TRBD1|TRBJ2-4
CASSLGQGNIQYF
TGTGCCAGCAGCTTGGGACAGGGGAACATTCAGTACTTC
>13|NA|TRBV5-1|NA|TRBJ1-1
CASSLGGRTEAFF
TGCGCCAGCAGCTTGGGAGGGCGCACTGAAGCTTTCTTT
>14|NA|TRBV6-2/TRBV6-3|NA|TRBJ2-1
CASSRAGGHNEQFF
TGTGCCAGCAGCCGTGCCGGGGGTCACAATGAGCAGTTCTTC
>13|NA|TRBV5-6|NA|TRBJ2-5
CASSLAIAETQYF
TGTGCCAGCAGCTTGGCAATTGCGGAGACCCAGTACTTC
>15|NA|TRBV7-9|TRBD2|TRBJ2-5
CASSIRGLAGETQYF
TGTGCCAGCAGCATTCGTGGACTAGCGGGTGAGACCCAGTACTTC
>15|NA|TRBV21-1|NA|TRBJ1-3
CASSKARWGRNTIYF
TGTGCCAGCAGCAAAGCGCGCTGGGGGCGAAACACCATATATTTT
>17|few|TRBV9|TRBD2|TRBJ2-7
CASSVNPKRGRYYEQYF
TGTGCCAGCAGCGTAAATCCTAAGCGGGGGAGATACTACGAGCAGTACTTC
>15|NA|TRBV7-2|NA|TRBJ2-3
CASSSLRAPGGTQYF
TGTGCCAGCAGCTCTCTCCGGGCCCCCGGGGGTACGCAGTATTTT
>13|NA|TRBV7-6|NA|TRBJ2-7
CASSPLVDSEQYF
TGTGCCAGCAGCCCTCTAGTCGATTCCGAGCAGTACTTC
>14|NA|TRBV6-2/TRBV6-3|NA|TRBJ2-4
CASSRDRGKNIQYF
TGTGCCAGCAGTCGAGATCGGGGGAAAAACATTCAGTACTTC